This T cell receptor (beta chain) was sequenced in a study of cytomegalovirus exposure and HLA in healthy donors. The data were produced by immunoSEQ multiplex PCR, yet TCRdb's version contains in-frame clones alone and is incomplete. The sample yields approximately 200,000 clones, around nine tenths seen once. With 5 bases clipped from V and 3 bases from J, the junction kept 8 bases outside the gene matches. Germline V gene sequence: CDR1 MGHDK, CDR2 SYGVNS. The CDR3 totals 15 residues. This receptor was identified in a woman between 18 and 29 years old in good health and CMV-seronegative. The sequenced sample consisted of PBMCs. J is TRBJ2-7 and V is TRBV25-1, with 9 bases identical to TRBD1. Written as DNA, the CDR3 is TGTGCCAGCAGTTTGGGGGGGACAGGGCACTACGAGCAGTACTTC. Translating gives CASSLGGTGHYEQYF.